A selection of T cell receptor beta chains follows, all from one sample in a study. In TCRdb, the RT-PCR reads were re-called with MiXCR into one record per CDR3 protein. In the table there are almost 700,000 distinct CDR3 sequences, approximately 15% of which are singletons. Sequenced: memory CD4+ T cells from blood. The receptors derive from a female donor in good health, serving as a healthy control. Both conserved end residues are part of each CDR3. A D gene is named only where the DNA matches it firmly. Clone size is stated in some rows and not others, as once, few, many or a class when expanded.

d_gene: TRBD1; abundance: few; j_gene: TRBJ1-4; v_gene: TRBV28; CDR3nt: TGTGCCAGCAGTTTACTGGGGACAGGGCCAACTAATGAAAAACTGTTTTTT; CDR3aa: CASSLLGTGPTNEKLFF
d_gene: TRBD1; abundance: NA; j_gene: TRBJ1-2; v_gene: TRBV20-1; CDR3nt: TGCAGTGCTAGAGGGATTCCGGGACAGGATACATATGGCTACACCTTC; CDR3aa: CSARGIPGQDTYGYTF
d_gene: NA; abundance: NA; j_gene: TRBJ2-7; v_gene: TRBV27; CDR3nt: TGTGCCAGCAGTTTAAGACCGGCGGGGTCCTACGAGCAGTACTTC; CDR3aa: CASSLRPAGSYEQYF
d_gene: NA; abundance: many; j_gene: TRBJ2-5; v_gene: TRBV25-1; CDR3nt: TGTGCCAGCAGTGAAGGACCCCAGGAGACCCAGTACTTC; CDR3aa: CASSEGPQETQYF
d_gene: NA; abundance: few; j_gene: TRBJ2-3; v_gene: TRBV20-1; CDR3nt: TGCAGTGCGCGAGCAGGACTTGACACAGATACGCAGTATTTT; CDR3aa: CSARAGLDTDTQYF
d_gene: NA; abundance: few; j_gene: TRBJ2-1; v_gene: TRBV20-1; CDR3nt: TGCAGTGCCCTTTTCGGGAGCGGGTCCTACAATGAGCAGTTCTTC; CDR3aa: CSALFGSGSYNEQFF
d_gene: TRBD1; abundance: NA; j_gene: TRBJ1-1; v_gene: TRBV28; CDR3nt: TGTGCCATTAACCGGGACAGTGAAGCTTTCTTT; CDR3aa: CAINRDSEAFF
d_gene: NA; abundance: NA; j_gene: TRBJ1-6; v_gene: TRBV7-8; CDR3nt: TGTGCCAGCAGCCCCTACCTTGGGGAAAATTCACCCCTCCACTTT; CDR3aa: CASSPYLGENSPLHF
d_gene: NA; abundance: NA; j_gene: TRBJ2-1; v_gene: TRBV30; CDR3nt: TGTGCCTGGCACCTGGGGATCGGGCAGACCGAGCAGTTCTTC; CDR3aa: CAWHLGIGQTEQFF
d_gene: NA; abundance: many; j_gene: TRBJ2-2; v_gene: TRBV29-1; CDR3nt: TGCAGCGTCAAAAAGGTTGCGAACACCGGGGAGCTGTTTTTT; CDR3aa: CSVKKVANTGELFF
d_gene: TRBD2; abundance: NA; j_gene: TRBJ2-7; v_gene: TRBV11-3; CDR3nt: TGTGCCAGCAGCTCCGGGACTAGCGACGCGGGGGAGCAGTACTTC; CDR3aa: CASSSGTSDAGEQYF
d_gene: NA; abundance: NA; j_gene: TRBJ2-4; v_gene: TRBV18; CDR3nt: TGTGCCAGCTCACTTCCCGGGGAGGACATTCAGTACTTC; CDR3aa: CASSLPGEDIQYF
d_gene: NA; abundance: NA; j_gene: TRBJ2-7; v_gene: TRBV6-5; CDR3nt: TGTGCCAGCAGAGGGGTCGACTCCTACGAGCAGTACTTC; CDR3aa: CASRGVDSYEQYF
d_gene: NA; abundance: NA; j_gene: TRBJ2-1; v_gene: TRBV7-9; CDR3nt: TGTGCCAGCAGCTACCCCGGCGGCTCCTACAATGAGCAGTTCTTC; CDR3aa: CASSYPGGSYNEQFF
d_gene: NA; abundance: few; j_gene: TRBJ2-7; v_gene: TRBV27; CDR3nt: TGTGCCAGCAATAAGCTCTCGGGCGAGCAGTACTTC; CDR3aa: CASNKLSGEQYF
d_gene: TRBD1; abundance: NA; j_gene: TRBJ1-1; v_gene: TRBV5-1; CDR3nt: TGCGCCAGCAGCAGGGGGACAGGCTCGGTCACTGAAGCTTTCTTT; CDR3aa: CASSRGTGSVTEAFF
d_gene: TRBD1; abundance: few; j_gene: TRBJ1-4; v_gene: TRBV27; CDR3nt: TGTGCCAGCAGTCCGAACAGGGGCTATCATGAAAAACTGTTTTTT; CDR3aa: CASSPNRGYHEKLFF
d_gene: NA; abundance: many; j_gene: TRBJ2-1; v_gene: TRBV7-2; CDR3nt: TGTGCCAGCAGCACCACAACAGGGACTTACAATGAGCAGTTCTTC; CDR3aa: CASSTTTGTYNEQFF
d_gene: NA; abundance: few; j_gene: TRBJ2-2; v_gene: TRBV9; CDR3nt: TGTGCCAGCAGCCAGTGGTTTTCCGGGGAGCTGTTTTTT; CDR3aa: CASSQWFSGELFF
d_gene: NA; abundance: many; j_gene: TRBJ2-1; v_gene: TRBV15; CDR3nt: TGTGCCACCAGCAGGTACAATGAGCAGTTCTTC; CDR3aa: CATSRYNEQFF
d_gene: TRBD2; abundance: NA; j_gene: TRBJ2-1; v_gene: TRBV20-1; CDR3nt: TGCAGCCCCGTGGCGGGAGCGGTCAATGAGCAGTTCTTC; CDR3aa: CSPVAGAVNEQFF
d_gene: NA; abundance: many; j_gene: TRBJ2-1; v_gene: TRBV7-2; CDR3nt: TGTGCCAGCAGCGCCGGCACCTACAATGAGCAGTTCTTC; CDR3aa: CASSAGTYNEQFF
d_gene: NA; abundance: few; j_gene: TRBJ2-2; v_gene: TRBV5-8; CDR3nt: TGTGCCAGCAGCTTGGAGGGAAGGACCGGGGAGCTGTTTTTT; CDR3aa: CASSLEGRTGELFF
d_gene: TRBD1; abundance: many; j_gene: TRBJ2-7; v_gene: TRBV4-1; CDR3nt: TGCGCCAGCAGCCACCCCGGACAGGGGTCCTACGAGCAGTACTTC; CDR3aa: CASSHPGQGSYEQYF
d_gene: NA; abundance: NA; j_gene: TRBJ2-2; v_gene: TRBV28; CDR3nt: TGTGCCAGCAGGGTCTCGAACACCGGGGAGCTGTTTTTT; CDR3aa: CASRVSNTGELFF